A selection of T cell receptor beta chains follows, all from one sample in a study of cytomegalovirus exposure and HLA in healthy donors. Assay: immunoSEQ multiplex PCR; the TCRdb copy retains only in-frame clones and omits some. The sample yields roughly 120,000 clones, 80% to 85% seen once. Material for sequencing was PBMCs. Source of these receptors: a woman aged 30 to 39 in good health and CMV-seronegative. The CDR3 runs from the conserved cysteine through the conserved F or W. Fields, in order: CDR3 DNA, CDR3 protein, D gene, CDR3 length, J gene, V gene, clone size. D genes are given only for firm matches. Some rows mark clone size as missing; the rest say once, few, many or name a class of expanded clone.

cdr3_nt: TGTGCCAGCTCACCACCGTTCCAGGGCCCAGTTTATGGCTACACCTTC; cdr3_aa: CASSPPFQGPVYGYTF; d_call: .; cdr3_length: 16; j_call: TRBJ1-2; v_call: TRBV18; clone_size: .
cdr3_nt: TGTGCCTGGAAATTAGTCGGGGATGAGCAGTTCTTC; cdr3_aa: CAWKLVGDEQFF; d_call: .; cdr3_length: 12; j_call: TRBJ2-1; v_call: TRBV30; clone_size: .
cdr3_nt: TGCGCCAGCAGTGTGTCGCACGAGCAGTACTTC; cdr3_aa: CASSVSHEQYF; d_call: .; cdr3_length: 11; j_call: TRBJ2-7; v_call: TRBV10-2; clone_size: .
cdr3_nt: TGTGCCAGCAGCTCGCCGGGCTCTGGAAACACCATATATTTT; cdr3_aa: CASSSPGSGNTIYF; d_call: .; cdr3_length: 14; j_call: TRBJ1-3; v_call: TRBV7-9; clone_size: once
cdr3_nt: TGCGCCAGCAGCCAAGATATCGGACAGTCTAACTATGGCTACACCTTC; cdr3_aa: CASSQDIGQSNYGYTF; d_call: .; cdr3_length: 16; j_call: TRBJ1-2; v_call: TRBV4-3; clone_size: .
cdr3_nt: TGTGCCATCACACCGGGACAGGGCAGAGACACTGAAGCTTTCTTT; cdr3_aa: CAITPGQGRDTEAFF; d_call: TRBD1; cdr3_length: 15; j_call: TRBJ1-1; v_call: TRBV10-3; clone_size: .
cdr3_nt: TGTGCCAGCAGCTTGAAGAGGGGGGGAGATACGCAGTATTTT; cdr3_aa: CASSLKRGGDTQYF; d_call: .; cdr3_length: 14; j_call: TRBJ2-3; v_call: TRBV5-4; clone_size: .
cdr3_nt: TGTGCCAGCAGTCAAACAGGGGGCACAGATACGCAGTATTTT; cdr3_aa: CASSQTGGTDTQYF; d_call: TRBD1; cdr3_length: 14; j_call: TRBJ2-3; v_call: TRBV6-5; clone_size: .
cdr3_nt: TGTGCCAGCAGCTTAGCGCCGTATGGGACAGTGAACACTGAAGCTTTCTTT; cdr3_aa: CASSLAPYGTVNTEAFF; d_call: TRBD1; cdr3_length: 17; j_call: TRBJ1-1; v_call: TRBV7-8; clone_size: .
cdr3_nt: TGTGCCAGCCGGACGGACAATAATGAAAAACTGTTTTTT; cdr3_aa: CASRTDNNEKLFF; d_call: .; cdr3_length: 13; j_call: TRBJ1-4; v_call: TRBV10-3; clone_size: .
cdr3_nt: TGTGCCAGCAGTTATGACAGAAACTATGGCTACACCTTC; cdr3_aa: CASSYDRNYGYTF; d_call: .; cdr3_length: 13; j_call: TRBJ1-2; v_call: TRBV6-1; clone_size: few
cdr3_nt: TGTGCCAGCAGCGGTGTGCACAGGGAAGAGGGAGAGACCCAGTACTTC; cdr3_aa: CASSGVHREEGETQYF; d_call: .; cdr3_length: 16; j_call: TRBJ2-5; v_call: TRBV9; clone_size: .
cdr3_nt: TGCGCCAGCAGCCACAGCACCGGGGAGCTGTTTTTT; cdr3_aa: CASSHSTGELFF; d_call: .; cdr3_length: 12; j_call: TRBJ2-2; v_call: TRBV4-1; clone_size: .